This T cell receptor beta chain was identified in a study of blood T cell repertoires in COVID-19. Study as a whole: Samples taken during acute and convalescent COVID-19 were collected in the United States, Italy and Spain. Nucleic acid was either cDNA or gDNA, and it came from T cells, B-cell-depleted T cells, or PBMCs.

CDR3 length equals 15 residues. The V and J ends lost 2 bases and 0 bases, in that order; junction bases with no gene match: 2. Germline-derived CDR1 and CDR2 are MNHEY and SMNVEV (reference sequence). Using immunoSEQ multiplex PCR, the repertoire was profiled, and TCRdb retains in-frame clones only, with some absent. This table holds roughly 220,000 clones, 70% to 85% found once. The study drew participants aged about 18 to 89 years from 20 to 30 US areas. The TCR was taken from a middle-aged man who had recovered from COVID-19. The source material was PBMCs or T cells enriched from blood (not recorded which). The genes are TRBV27 and TRBJ1-2; 8 bases match TRBD1. CDR3 sequence reads: CASSLGTGANYGYTF. CDR3 DNA: TGTGCCAGCAGTTTAGGGACAGGTGCTAACTATGGCTACACCTTC.